Below are 10 T cell receptor beta chains sequenced from a single sample in a study of blood T cell repertoires in COVID-19. Assay used: immunoSEQ multiplex PCR; TCRdb lists only in-frame clones, some missing. Of more than 200,000 clones in the sample, 70% to 90% were seen once. Material: peripheral blood. These receptors were obtained from a human donor in a cohort sampled during active COVID-19.

This chain links TRBV6-5 with TRBJ1-2; 9 nucleotides line up with TRBD1. Germline trimming cut 5 bases from V and 2 bases from J; bases unmatched to any gene: 3. CDR3 length: 14 residues. Germline V lookup: CDR1 MNHEY, CDR2 SVGAGI. The CDR3 bases are TGTGCCAGCAGTACCGGACAGGGGAACTATGGCTACACCTTC. Translated: CASSTGQGNYGYTF.

V is TRBV4-3 and J is TRBJ1-1; D might be TRBD1 (5 bases). CDR1 and CDR2 from the germline V gene are LGHNA and YSLEER. CDR3 size: 14 residues. Trimming removed 0 bases at V and 6 bases at J, with 11 bases between. DNA of the CDR3: TGCGCCAGCAGCCAAGATCCAGGGAATGCTGAAGCTTTCTTT. Protein: CASSQDPGNAEAFF.

This chain uses TRBV6-6 with TRBJ1-1; no clear D gene. Germline CDR1 is MNHNY and CDR2 is SVGAGI (reference sequence). This CDR3 spans 13 amino acids. The V end lost 8 bases, the J end lost 5 bases, and 15 bases lay between the germline ends. CDR3 sequence: CASATEDLTEAFF. CDR3 bases: TGTGCCAGCGCAACGGAGGATTTGACTGAAGCTTTCTTT.

This chain uses TRBV6-5 with TRBJ2-7, with D unclear. The CDR3 extends over 15 amino acids. V gave up 3 bases and J gave up 0 bases, with 12 bases separating them. CDR1 is MNHEY and CDR2 is SVGAGI in the germline V gene. The CDR3 DNA reads as TGTGCCAGCAGTTATGATCCTCGCAGCTCCTACGAGCAGTACTTC. This codes for CASSYDPRSSYEQYF.

V and J are TRBV30 and TRBJ1-1; D is unresolved. Trimming left V 2 bases short and J 0 bases short, with 7 bases between. Looked up from germline, CDR1 is GTSNPN and CDR2 is SVGIG (reference sequence). The CDR3 runs to 13 residues. The CDR3 nucleotides are TGTGCCTGGAGTTGGGAGCTGAACACTGAAGCTTTCTTT. This translates into CAWSWELNTEAFF.

In its sample, this clone was seen a few times. The genes are TRBV20-1 and TRBJ2-3; D is undetermined. CDR1 and CDR2 from the germline V gene are DFQATT and SNEGSKA (reference sequence). This CDR3 spans 10 amino acids. The V gene lost 3 bases and the J gene lost 6 bases, with 4 bases spanning the gap. CDR3 DNA sequence: TGCAGTGCTAGGGAGGATACGCAGTATTTT. This codes for CSAREDTQYF.

The J gene is TRBJ2-3, the V gene TRBV10-1, with D perhaps matching TRBD2 (5 bases). V was pared by 6 bases and J by 5 bases, with 30 bases between. The CDR3 length is 19 residues. Germline loops: CDR1 WNHNN, CDR2 SYGVQD (reference sequence). CDR3 in DNA: TGCGCCAGCAGGAGCAGGATTCGGACTCGTACAACTGGGGTAGATACGCAGTATTTT. Amino acids: CASRSRIRTRTTGVDTQYF.

This rearrangement joins TRBV4-3 to TRBJ2-2; D is perhaps TRBD1 (5 bases). The germline V gene encodes CDR1 LGHNA and CDR2 YSLEER. Deletions cut 0 bases from V and 3 bases from J, with 11 bases between. This CDR3 region has 16 residues. The DNA for the CDR3 is TGCGCCAGCAGCCAAGAGATACAGGTTGACACCGGGGAGCTGTTTTTT. It translates to CASSQEIQVDTGELFF.

V and J are TRBV12-3 or TRBV12-4 and TRBJ2-3; D perhaps matches TRBD2 (6 bases). The ends were cut back, 8 bases at V and 0 bases at J, with 9 bases in the middle. This CDR3 spans 13 amino acids. The CDR3 reads CASRDFSTDTQYF. In DNA, the CDR3 is TGTGCCAGCCGGGACTTTAGCACAGATACGCAGTATTTT.

In DNA form, the CDR3 reads TGTGCCACCAGTGATTTTGGGTGGGAGGGCTCTGATGAGCAGTTCTTC. It translates to CATSDFGWEGSDEQFF. The chain employs TRBV24-1 and TRBJ2-1, with 7 bases identical to TRBD2. Losses at the gene ends were 1 base for V and 8 bases for J; bases not matched to a gene: 10. CDR1 is KGHDR and CDR2 is SFDVKD in the germline V gene. The CDR3 has 16 amino acids.